Below are 28 T cell receptor beta chains sequenced from a single sample in a study of T cells in Graves' hyperthyroidism and ophthalmopathy. RNA transcripts were the template for amplifying TCR beta CDR3 regions. First-round RT-PCR of the TCR CDR3 relied on the HTBI primer set. TCRdb ran MiXCR on the multiplex PCR reads and lists one entry per CDR3 protein. Of nearly 750,000 distinct CDR3 sequences listed, about a third are singletons. Sequenced input: blood. These receptors were obtained from a woman aged 40 to 55 with Graves' hyperthyroidism.

This clonotype turned up a few times. The J gene is TRBJ1-2, the V gene TRBV7-9; no definite D call. V shed 2 bases and J shed 1 base, with 17 bases lying between them. This CDR3 is 17 amino acids long. The germline CDR1 and CDR2 sequences are SEHNR and FQNEAQ (reference sequence). Here the CDR3 reads CASSLRSGSYSNYGYTF. The CDR3, as DNA: TGTGCCAGCAGCTTAAGGTCGGGGAGCTATAGTAACTATGGCTACACCTTC.

This clonotype has just a few counts. This rearrangement joins TRBV6-6 to TRBJ2-7; 9 nucleotides match TRBD1. The CDR3 is 15 amino acids. The V and J ends lost 6 bases and 5 bases, in that order; junction bases with no gene match: 11. CDR1 and CDR2 (germline): MNHNY, SVGAGI (reference sequence). Here the CDR3 DNA reads TGTGCCAGCAGCCGGACAGTTAGGACAGGGGACGAGCAGTACTTC. This translates into CASSRTVRTGDEQYF.

The table lists this clonotype with many counts. The chain combines TRBV20-1 with TRBJ1-4; no clear D. The V end lost 1 base, the J end lost 7 bases, and 7 bases lay between the germline ends. This CDR3 is built from 12 residues. The germline gives CDR1 DFQATT, CDR2 SNEGSKA (reference sequence). CDR3 amino acids: CSARVRGEKLFF. Written as DNA, the CDR3 is TGCAGTGCTAGAGTTAGAGGTGAAAAACTGTTTTTT.

There are many counts of this clonotype. The chain combines TRBV20-1 with TRBJ2-5; tentative D call: TRBD1 (6 bases). This CDR3 has 15 residues. Trimming left V 4 bases short and J 2 bases short, with 17 bases between. Germline CDR1 reads DFQATT; CDR2 reads SNEGSKA (reference sequence). CDR3 in DNA: TGCAGTGCTACAGATTCTACAGGGATACAAGAGACCCAGTACTTC. This codes for CSATDSTGIQETQYF.

As regards this clonotype: A much larger clone is a single base away; this may be a read error. The conserved phenylalanine or tryptophan is not found at the CDR3 terminus, so this likely reflects a read error. The chain links TRBV7-3 to TRBJ1-1; 9 bases are a match to TRBD1. Looked up from germline, CDR1 is SGHTA and CDR2 is FQGTGA. Trimming cost V 6 bases and J 1 base; bases outside gene matches: 6. The CDR3 contains 15 residues. DNA of the CDR3: TGTGCCAGCAGTCGGACAGGGGCGACGAACACTGAAGCTTTCCTT. It encodes CASSRTGATNTEAFL.

This clonotype was observed at least ten times. CDR3 residues: CASSGVGNESYEQYF. The DNA of the CDR3 is TGTGCCAGCAGTGGAGTCGGGAACGAAAGCTACGAGCAGTACTTC. The rearrangement links TRBV2 to TRBJ2-7; possibly TRBD2 for D (5 bases). The germline V gene encodes CDR1 SNHLY and CDR2 FYNNEI. Trimming cost V 4 bases and J 3 bases, with 16 bases left between them. The CDR3 has 15 residues.

This clonotype was picked up many times. V usage is TRBV20-1 and J usage is TRBJ2-7; perhaps TRBD2 as D (5 bases). The CDR3 is 13 amino acids. V lost 0 bases to trimming and J lost 3 bases, with 9 bases between them. The V gene's germline CDR1 is DFQATT and CDR2 SNEGSKA (reference sequence). This CDR3 is CSARDLAGYEQYF. The CDR3 bases are TGCAGTGCTAGAGATCTAGCCGGCTACGAGCAGTACTTC.

The chain uses TRBV5-1 and TRBJ2-7, with D perhaps matching TRBD1 (6 bases). V was pared by 7 bases and J by 4 bases, with 15 bases between. CDR3 length: 13 amino acids. Germline CDR1 is SGHRS and CDR2 is YFSETQ. CDR3 residues: CASSIDRTYEQYF. CDR3 DNA sequence: TGCGCCAGCTCTATCGACAGGACATACGAGCAGTACTTC. The full variable domain, its missing parts supplied by reference TRBV5-1 and TRBJ2-7, is KAGVTQTPRYLIKTRGQQVTLSCSPISGHRSVSWYQQTPGQGLQFLFEYFSETQRNKGNFPGRFSGRQFSNSRSEMNVSTLELGDSALYLCASSIDRTYEQYFGPGTRLTVT.

The genes are TRBV7-9 and TRBJ1-5, with a tentative D call TRBD1 (6 bases). Trimming took off 5 bases at V and 11 bases at J, with 16 bases between the two ends. The CDR3 runs to 13 residues. CDR1 SEHNR and CDR2 FQNEAQ come from the germline V gene (reference sequence). CDR3 DNA: TGTGCCAGCAGCGAGACGTCCACAGGGACCCAGCATTTT. It codes for CASSETSTGTQHF.

The genes are TRBV5-1 and TRBJ1-1, with a tentative D call TRBD1 (5 bases). CDR1 is SGHRS, CDR2 YFSETQ, per germline. The CDR3 is 15 amino acids. V lost 0 bases to trimming and J lost 1 base, with 10 bases between them. The CDR3 DNA reads TGCGCCAGCAGCTTGGAGCGGGGGAGGAACACTGAAGCTTTCTTT. Its protein is CASSLERGRNTEAFF.

As concerns this clonotype: A much larger clonotype is one base distant, so this may be a read error. This rearrangement joins TRBV29-1 to TRBJ1-1, with TRBD1 matching 10 bases. The length of the CDR3 is 13 residues. The germline V gene has CDR1 SQVTM and CDR2 ANQGSEA. CDR3 protein: CSVEVNDRGLASF. CDR3 nucleotide sequence: TGCAGCGTTGAAGTCAACGACAGGGGGCTAGCTTCCTTT.

Note on this clonotype: Sequence at one end of the junction differs from germline and may be a read error. The chain recombines TRBV5-4 with TRBJ2-2; unclear D gene. CDR3 length: 16 amino acids. In germline, CDR1 is SGHNT, CDR2 YYREEE (reference sequence). The CDR3 region has the DNA TGCGCCAGCAGCCAAATCAGCGACCTCAACACCGGGGAGCTGTTTTTT. It encodes CASSQISDLNTGELFF.

Many counts were recorded for this clonotype. The chain has TRBV5-1 and TRBJ2-7, with D possibly being TRBD1 or TRBD2 (7 bases each). CDR3 length equals 14 residues. Germline lookup yields CDR1 SGHRS and CDR2 YFSETQ. The V end was cut by 0 bases, the J end by 6 bases, with 13 bases between. The CDR3 is CASSLAAGGGEQYF. As DNA, the CDR3 is TGCGCCAGCAGCTTGGCGGCAGGGGGGGGCGAGCAGTACTTC.

This clonotype has a handful of counts. This chain joins TRBV3-1 and TRBJ2-5; unclear D gene. The V end was cut by 2 bases, the J end by 7 bases, with 5 bases between. Germline values: CDR1 LGHDT, CDR2 YNNKEL (reference sequence). CDR3 length: 11 amino acids. The CDR3 coding sequence is TGTGCCAGCAGCCAATCTGGGACCCAGTACTTC. Amino acids: CASSQSGTQYF.

This chain uses TRBV15 with TRBJ2-5; TRBD1 matches 9 bases. The CDR3 contains 17 residues. Germline V gene data show CDR1 as LNHNV and CDR2 as YYDKDF (reference sequence). With V trimmed by 5 bases and J by 4 bases, 14 bases remained unmatched. The CDR3 nucleotides are TGTGCCACCAGCCGCCCATGCTACAGGGGACAGGGAGAGACCCAGTACTTC. Translation: CATSRPCYRGQGETQYF. Complete variable domain (other parts from reference TRBV15 and TRBJ2-5): DAMVIQNPRYQVTQFGKPVTLSCSQTLNHNVMYWYQQKSSQAPKLLFHYYDKDFNNEADTPDNFQSRRPNTSFCFLDIRSPGLGDTAMYLCATSRPCYRGQGETQYFGPGTRLLVL.

This clonotype was detected ten times or more. The rearrangement uses TRBV9 and TRBJ1-2; D remains ambiguous. The CDR3 is made up of 14 amino acids. V lost 0 bases and J lost 8, with 14 bases in between. Germline loops: CDR1 SGDLS, CDR2 YYNGEE. The CDR3 sequence is CASSVDRYLEGYTF. CDR3 nucleotides: TGTGCCAGCAGCGTAGACCGCTATCTGGAAGGCTACACCTTC. Together with reference TRBV9 and TRBJ1-2, the CDR3 gives the full variable domain: DSGVTQTPKHLITATGQRVTLRCSPRSGDLSVYWYQQSLDQGLQFLIQYYNGEERAKGNILERFSAQQFPDLHSELNLSSLELGDSALYFCASSVDRYLEGYTFGSGTRLTVV.

The sample holds many counts of this clonotype. J is TRBJ2-7 and V is TRBV20-1, with a tentative D call TRBD1 (5 bases). The CDR3 has 14 residues. Deletions cut 5 bases from V and 0 bases from J, with 14 bases between. Germline V CDR1 and CDR2: DFQATT, SNEGSKA (reference sequence). The CDR3 nucleotides read TGCAGTGCTCGCGACAGCTTGAACTCCTACGAGCAGTACTTC. Encoded protein: CSARDSLNSYEQYF.

To note about this clonotype: One end of the junction is discordant with germline, which a read error may explain. This chain's CDR3 is CASSPPGGGFGGTEAFF. The CDR3 DNA is TGTGCCAGCTCACCCCCAGGGGGCGGGTTCGGTGGCACTGAAGCTTTCTTT. This chain links TRBV10-2 with TRBJ1-1; 8 bases map to TRBD1. This CDR3 spans 17 amino acids. Germline-derived CDR1 and CDR2 are WSHSY and SAAADI.

The table lists this clonotype with a few counts. Possible read error: a much larger clone is one base away. The CDR3 bases are TGTGCCAGCAGCTCCGGACAGGGTGGTGGCTACGCCTTC. It translates to CASSSGQGGGYAF. The V and J genes are TRBV2 and TRBJ1-2, with 8 bases that match TRBD1. Germline V gene sequence: CDR1 SNHLY, CDR2 FYNNEI. The CDR3 contains 13 residues.

The chain links TRBV7-3 to TRBJ2-7; TRBD1 agrees at 7 bases. There are 13 residues in the CDR3. Germline V gives CDR1 SGHTA, CDR2 FQGTGA. With V trimmed by 5 bases and J by 9 bases, 10 bases remained unmatched. In DNA form, the CDR3 reads TGTGCCAGCAGCCCCGAAGGACAGGATCCGCAGTACTTC. This codes for CASSPEGQDPQYF.

This clonotype appeared a single time. Without the conserved terminal phenylalanine or tryptophan, this CDR3 likely stems from a read error. Because the CDR3's place on the DNA is in doubt, the DNA is left out and the CDR3 is given as listed by TCRdb. The gene calls are TRBV10-3 and TRBJ2-6. Both ends counted, the CDR3 spans 8 residues. The germline V gene encodes CDR1 ENHRY and CDR2 SYGVKD. The CDR3 reads CAISEAGL.

The rearrangement joins TRBV25-1 to TRBJ2-7, with D hard to call. With 4 bases removed from V and 4 bases from J, the gap between germline ends came to 8 bases. CDR1 is MGHDK and CDR2 is SYGVNS in the germline V gene. This CDR3 spans 12 amino acids. The CDR3 is CASSGLGYEQYF. The CDR3 region has the DNA TGTGCCAGCAGTGGATTGGGTTACGAGCAGTACTTC.

In the case of this clonotype: One end of the junction is discordant with germline, which a read error may explain. This sequence joins TRBV10-3 and TRBJ1-1, with TRBD1 identical over 8 bases. Germline CDR1 is ENHRY and CDR2 is SYGVKD. This CDR3 spans 13 amino acids. The CDR3, as DNA: TGTGCCAGCAGTTTAGACAGGGGTGTTGTTTCTTCCTTT. This translates into CASSLDRGVVSSF.

This clonotype was counted many times. V usage is TRBV7-2 and J usage is TRBJ1-4; D is undetermined. V was cut by 5 bases and J by 5 bases, with 9 bases left in between. This CDR3 is 13 amino acids long. The V gene's germline CDR1 is SGHTA and CDR2 FQGNSA. In DNA, the CDR3 is TGTGCCAGCAGCCGCCCGGGGAATGAAAAACTGTTTTTT. As protein: CASSRPGNEKLFF.

This CDR3 reads CASRDRAGGEAFF. The DNA of the CDR3 is TGCGCCAGCAGGGACAGGGCAGGCGGAGAAGCTTTCTTT. The chain recombines TRBV10-2 with TRBJ1-1, with TRBD1 matching 8 bases. The germline CDR1 and CDR2 sequences are WSHSY and SAAADI. The CDR3 totals 13 residues. V lost 6 bases, J lost 8 bases, and 8 bases stayed unmatched.

In this sample, this clonotype turned up many times. The rearrangement uses TRBV7-2 and TRBJ1-1; tentatively, D is TRBD1 (6 bases). With 1 base removed from V and 0 bases from J, the gap between germline ends came to 27 bases. The CDR3 has 21 residues. Looked up from germline, CDR1 is SGHTA and CDR2 is FQGNSA. CDR3 DNA sequence: TGTGCCAGCAGCTTAGGACCACTTACGACAGGCGTAATAAGAATGAACACTGAAGCTTTCTTT. As protein: CASSLGPLTTGVIRMNTEAFF. The whole variable domain, remainder taken from reference TRBV7-2 and TRBJ1-1, is GAGVSQSPSNKVTEKGKDVELRCDPISGHTALYWYRQSLGQGLEFLIYFQGNSAPDKSGLPSDRFSAERTGGSVSTLTIQRTQQEDSAVYLCASSLGPLTTGVIRMNTEAFFGQGTRLTVV.

The chain employs TRBV10-3 and TRBJ2-3; 8 bases map to TRBD2. After removal of 4 bases from V and 4 bases from J, the junction contained 4 bases not matched to a gene. Germline V CDR1 and CDR2: ENHRY, SYGVKD. The CDR3 extends over 14 amino acids. CDR3 loop: CAISGPGGADTQYF. The DNA for the CDR3 is TGTGCCATCAGTGGGCCGGGAGGGGCAGATACGCAGTATTTT.

The V call is TRBV6-5, the J call TRBJ2-7; 7 bases are shared with TRBD1. Germline V gene sequence: CDR1 MNHEY, CDR2 SVGAGI. This CDR3 has 13 residues. V trimming: 6 bases; J trimming: 4 bases; junction bases outside the gene matches: 6. The CDR3 reads CASRSPTGYEQYF. The CDR3 DNA follows: TGTGCCAGCAGGAGTCCGACAGGGTACGAGCAGTACTTC.